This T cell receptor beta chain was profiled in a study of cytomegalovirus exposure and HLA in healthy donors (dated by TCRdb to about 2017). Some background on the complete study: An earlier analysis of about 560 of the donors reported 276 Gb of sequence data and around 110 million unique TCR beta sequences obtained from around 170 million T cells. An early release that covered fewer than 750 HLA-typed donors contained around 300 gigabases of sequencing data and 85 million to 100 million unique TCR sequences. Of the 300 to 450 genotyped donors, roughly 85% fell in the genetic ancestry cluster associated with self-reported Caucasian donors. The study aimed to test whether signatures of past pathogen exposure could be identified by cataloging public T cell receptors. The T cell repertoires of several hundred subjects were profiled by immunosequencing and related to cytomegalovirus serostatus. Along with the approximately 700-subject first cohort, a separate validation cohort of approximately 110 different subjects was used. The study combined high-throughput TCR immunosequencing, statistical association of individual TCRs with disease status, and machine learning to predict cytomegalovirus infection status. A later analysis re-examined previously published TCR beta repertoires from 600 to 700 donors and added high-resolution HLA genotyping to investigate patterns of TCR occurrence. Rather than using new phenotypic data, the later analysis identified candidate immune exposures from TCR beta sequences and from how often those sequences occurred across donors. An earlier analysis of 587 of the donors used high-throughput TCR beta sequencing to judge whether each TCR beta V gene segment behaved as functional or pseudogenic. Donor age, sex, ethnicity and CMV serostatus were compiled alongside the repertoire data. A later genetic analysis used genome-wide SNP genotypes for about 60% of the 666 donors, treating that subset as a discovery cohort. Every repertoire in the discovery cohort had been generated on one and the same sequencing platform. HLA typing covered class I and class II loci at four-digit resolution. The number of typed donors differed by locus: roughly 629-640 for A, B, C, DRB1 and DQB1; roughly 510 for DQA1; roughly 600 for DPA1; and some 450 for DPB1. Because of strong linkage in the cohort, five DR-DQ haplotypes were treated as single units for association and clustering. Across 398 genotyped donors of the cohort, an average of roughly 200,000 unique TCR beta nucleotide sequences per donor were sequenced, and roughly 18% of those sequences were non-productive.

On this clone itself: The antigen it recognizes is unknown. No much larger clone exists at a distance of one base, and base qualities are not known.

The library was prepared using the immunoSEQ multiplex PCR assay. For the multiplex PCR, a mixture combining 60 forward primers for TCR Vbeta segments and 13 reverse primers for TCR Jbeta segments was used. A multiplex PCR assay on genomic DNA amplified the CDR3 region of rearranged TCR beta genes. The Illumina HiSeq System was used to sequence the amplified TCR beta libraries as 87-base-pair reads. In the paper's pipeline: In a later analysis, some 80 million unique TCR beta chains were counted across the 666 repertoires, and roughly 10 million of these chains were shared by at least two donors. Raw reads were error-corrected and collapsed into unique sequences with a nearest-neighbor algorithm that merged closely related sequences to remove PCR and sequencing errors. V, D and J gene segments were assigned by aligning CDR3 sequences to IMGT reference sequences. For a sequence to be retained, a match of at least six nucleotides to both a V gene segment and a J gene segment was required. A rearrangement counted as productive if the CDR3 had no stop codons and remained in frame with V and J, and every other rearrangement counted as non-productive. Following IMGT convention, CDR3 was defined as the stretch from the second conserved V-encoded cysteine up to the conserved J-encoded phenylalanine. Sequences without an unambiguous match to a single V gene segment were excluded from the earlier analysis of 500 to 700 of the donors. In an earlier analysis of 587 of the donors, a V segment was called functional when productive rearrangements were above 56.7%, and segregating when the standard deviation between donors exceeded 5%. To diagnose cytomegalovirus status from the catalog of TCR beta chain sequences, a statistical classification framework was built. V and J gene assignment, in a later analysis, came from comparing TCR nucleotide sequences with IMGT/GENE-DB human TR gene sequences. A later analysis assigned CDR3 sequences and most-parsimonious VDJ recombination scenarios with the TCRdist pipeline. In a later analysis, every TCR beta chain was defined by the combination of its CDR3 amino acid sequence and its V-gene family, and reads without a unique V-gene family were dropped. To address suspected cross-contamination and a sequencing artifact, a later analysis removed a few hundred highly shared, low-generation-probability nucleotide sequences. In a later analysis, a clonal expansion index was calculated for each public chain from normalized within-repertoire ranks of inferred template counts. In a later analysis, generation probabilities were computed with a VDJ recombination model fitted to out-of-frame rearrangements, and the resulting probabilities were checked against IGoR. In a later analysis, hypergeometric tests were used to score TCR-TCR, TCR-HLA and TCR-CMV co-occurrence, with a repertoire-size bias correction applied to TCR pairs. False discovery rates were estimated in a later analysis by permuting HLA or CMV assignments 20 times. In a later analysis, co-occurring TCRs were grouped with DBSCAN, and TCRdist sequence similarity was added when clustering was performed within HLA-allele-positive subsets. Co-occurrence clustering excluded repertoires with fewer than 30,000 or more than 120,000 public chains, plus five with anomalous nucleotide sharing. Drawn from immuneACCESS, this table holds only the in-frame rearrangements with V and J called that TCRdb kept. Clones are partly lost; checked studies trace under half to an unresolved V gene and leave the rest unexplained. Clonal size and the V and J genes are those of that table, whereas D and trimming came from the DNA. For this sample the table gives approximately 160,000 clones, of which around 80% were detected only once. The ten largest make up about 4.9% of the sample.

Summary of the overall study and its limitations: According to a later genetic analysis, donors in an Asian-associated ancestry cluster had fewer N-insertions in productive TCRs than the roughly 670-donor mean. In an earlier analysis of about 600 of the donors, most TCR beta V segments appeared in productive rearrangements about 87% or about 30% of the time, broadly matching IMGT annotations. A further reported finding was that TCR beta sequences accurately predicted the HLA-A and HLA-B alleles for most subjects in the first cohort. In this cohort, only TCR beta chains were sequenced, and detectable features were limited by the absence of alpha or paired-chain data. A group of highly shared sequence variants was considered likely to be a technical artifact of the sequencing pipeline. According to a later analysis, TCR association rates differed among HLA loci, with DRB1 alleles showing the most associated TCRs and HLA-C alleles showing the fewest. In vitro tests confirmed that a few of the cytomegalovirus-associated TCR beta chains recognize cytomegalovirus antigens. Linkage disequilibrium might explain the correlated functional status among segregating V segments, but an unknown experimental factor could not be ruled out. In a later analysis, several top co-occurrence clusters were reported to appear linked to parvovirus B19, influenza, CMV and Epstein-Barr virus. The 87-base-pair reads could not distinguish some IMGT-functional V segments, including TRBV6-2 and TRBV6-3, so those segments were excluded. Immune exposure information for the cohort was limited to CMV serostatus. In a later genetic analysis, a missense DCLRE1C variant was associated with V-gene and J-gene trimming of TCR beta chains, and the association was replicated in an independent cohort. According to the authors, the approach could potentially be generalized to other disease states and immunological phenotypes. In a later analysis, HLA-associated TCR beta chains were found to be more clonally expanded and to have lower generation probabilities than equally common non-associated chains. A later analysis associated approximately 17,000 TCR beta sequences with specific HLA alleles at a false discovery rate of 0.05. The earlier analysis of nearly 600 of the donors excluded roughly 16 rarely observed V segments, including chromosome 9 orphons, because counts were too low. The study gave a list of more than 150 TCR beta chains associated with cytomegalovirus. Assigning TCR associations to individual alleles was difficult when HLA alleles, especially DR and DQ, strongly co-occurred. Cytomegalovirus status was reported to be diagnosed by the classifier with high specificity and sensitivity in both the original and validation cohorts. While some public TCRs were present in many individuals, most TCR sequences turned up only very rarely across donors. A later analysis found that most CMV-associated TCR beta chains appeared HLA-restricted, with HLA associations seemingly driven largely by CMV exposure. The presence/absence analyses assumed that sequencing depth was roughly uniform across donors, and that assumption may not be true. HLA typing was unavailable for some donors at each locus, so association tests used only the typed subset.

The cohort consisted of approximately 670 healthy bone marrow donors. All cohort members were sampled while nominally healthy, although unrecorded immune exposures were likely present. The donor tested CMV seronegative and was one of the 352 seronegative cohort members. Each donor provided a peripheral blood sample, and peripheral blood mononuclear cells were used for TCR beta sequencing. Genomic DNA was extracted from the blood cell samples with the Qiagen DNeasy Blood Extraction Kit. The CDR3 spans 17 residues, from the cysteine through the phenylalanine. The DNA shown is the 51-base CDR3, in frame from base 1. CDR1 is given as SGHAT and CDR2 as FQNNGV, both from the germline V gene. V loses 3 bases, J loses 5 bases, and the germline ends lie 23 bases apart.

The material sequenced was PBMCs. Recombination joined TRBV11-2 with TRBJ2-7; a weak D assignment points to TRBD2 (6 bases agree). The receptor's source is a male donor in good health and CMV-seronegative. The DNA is TGTGCCAGCAGCTTCCCCCTGGCTGGGGAGGAGATCAACGAGCAGTACTTC. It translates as CASSFPLAGEEINEQYF.